This T cell receptor beta chain was retrieved from a study of CD8+ T cells in alopecia areata. For the study at large: Tofacitinib continued for 6 to 18 months and was then withheld for 6 months.

General study findings and limits: Higher clonality was seen in lesional scalp than in normal scalp, especially in alopecia totalis/universalis.

This clone was observed many times. Its antigen is not identified. RNA extraction and reverse transcription yielded cDNA as sequencing template. Libraries were prepared by immunoSEQ multiplex PCR; TCRdb keeps only in-frame clonotypes and omits some of them. The sample includes about 210,000 clones, about 57% seen only once; the top ten take around 1.5%. Indicated treatment: oral pan-JAK inhibitor, 5-10 mg twice daily. Trimming removed 3 bases from V and 1 base from J, with 17 bases in between. The CDR3 consists of 18 residues. Germline V gene sequence: CDR1 SGDLS, CDR2 YYNGEE. The chain combines TRBV9 with TRBJ2-6; D is unclear. The sample was CD4+ T cells sorted from blood, taken at week 4, from a patient treated with tofacitinib. The TCR comes from a human donor with alopecia areata. In DNA, the CDR3 is TGTGCCAGCAGCGCAAGCAGCCGGGCTCCATCTGGGGCCAACGTCCTGACTTTC. Amino acid sequence: CASSASSRAPSGANVLTF.